This T cell receptor (beta chain) came from a study of identical twins. Study-wide results and caveats: Conclusions were drawn cross-sectionally by statistical analysis, without following the same donors.

All donors were healthy Caucasians. TCRdb fed the 5' RACE reads into MiXCR, producing one record per CDR3 protein. The data show 750,000 to 950,000 distinct CDR3 sequences, 9% to 15% seen once. Germline CDR1 SGHVS, CDR2 FNYEAQ. J was trimmed by 8 bases and V by 1 base; bases with no gene match: 5. The CDR3 spans 16 residues. Concerning this clonotype: The antigen is unknown.

The sample also formed part of further work on yellow fever vaccine responses in identical twins.

V usage is TRBV7-6 and J usage is TRBJ2-1, with 13 bases matching TRBD2. This TCR was sampled from a woman aged 18-29 years in good health. The specimen sequenced was PBMCs. For the CDR3, the DNA is TGTGCCAGCAGCTTAGTTGGGACTAGCGGGAATGATGAGCAGTTCTTC. Translation: CASSLVGTSGNDEQFF.